This T cell receptor beta chain derives from a study of blood T cell repertoires in COVID-19. Measured with immunoSEQ multiplex PCR; TCRdb has only the in-frame clones, and not every one. The table includes about 200,000 clones, around 89% detected once. Before being deemed recovered, Cohort 3 donors had two negative PCRs, clearance, or symptom resolution. V gave up 7 bases and J gave up 1 base; unmatched junction bases: 0. Germline CDR1 KGHDR, CDR2 SFDVKD. CDR3 length: 13 amino acids. The sequence derives from a young man who had recovered from COVID-19. The chain recombines TRBV24-1 with TRBJ1-1, with 9 bases matching TRBD1. The material sequenced was PBMCs or T cells enriched from blood (not recorded which). DNA of the CDR3: TGTGCCACCAGGGGACAGGGGAACACTGAAGCTTTCTTT. Its protein is CATRGQGNTEAFF.